The 20 T cell receptor beta chains below all came from one sample that was sequenced in a study of beta chain features in type 1 diabetes. Every isolated RNA sample was fully reverse transcribed, so sequencing captured expressed TCRB transcripts. Sequencing used immunoSEQ multiplex PCR; TCRdb keeps in-frame clones, though not all of them. The sample has around 44,000 clones; just over 50% are singletons. Sequences were obtained from Tregs from blood. The receptors stem from a woman between 18 and 29 years old in good health.

The sample holds one count of this clone. The rearrangement links TRBV10-2 to TRBJ1-6; 7 nucleotides align to TRBD1. J lost 9 bases, V lost 6 bases, and 11 bases had no gene match. CDR3 length equals 15 residues. Germline CDR1 reads WSHSY; CDR2 reads SAAADI. CDR3 nucleotides: TGCGCCAGCAGAAGACAGGGTGATTCGGGTTCACCCCTCCACTTT. Translated: CASRRQGDSGSPLHF.

The CDR3 coding sequence is TGTGCCAGCAGGATAGACAGGGGGCGAAACGAGCAGTACTTC. As protein: CASRIDRGRNEQYF. The chain couples TRBV27 to TRBJ2-7; 10 positions agree with TRBD1. The V gene end was trimmed by 6 bases and the J gene end by 5 bases; junction bases not matched to a gene: 7. The CDR3 length is 14 residues. Germline V gene sequence: CDR1 MNHEY, CDR2 SMNVEV (reference sequence).

In its sample, this clone was seen a few times. The gene calls are TRBV29-1 and TRBJ2-7, with D possibly matching TRBD2 (7 bases). Trimming removed 5 bases at V and 6 bases at J, with 14 bases between. Germline assignment: CDR1 SQVTM and CDR2 ANQGSEA. The CDR3 is 12 amino acids. The chain's CDR3 is CSVKRGGGEQYF. The CDR3 nucleotides are TGCAGCGTTAAGAGGGGGGGCGGCGAGCAGTACTTC.

This sequence joins TRBV5-1 and TRBJ2-5, with 9 positions matching TRBD2. Trimming took 0 bases from V and 1 from J; bases not matched to a gene: 4. In germline, CDR1 is SGHRS, CDR2 YFSETQ. CDR3 length: 16 amino acids. The chain's CDR3 is CASSLAVAGAQETQYF. The CDR3 region has the DNA TGCGCCAGCAGCTTGGCAGTAGCGGGAGCCCAAGAGACCCAGTACTTC.

The CDR3 sequence: CASSWAGRDTEAFF. CDR3 bases: TGCGCCAGCAGCTGGGCAGGGAGGGACACTGAAGCTTTCTTT. This rearrangement joins TRBV5-1 to TRBJ1-1; perhaps TRBD1 as D (5 bases). Deletions cut 3 bases from V and 3 bases from J, with 12 bases between. Per germline, CDR1 SGHRS and CDR2 YFSETQ. This CDR3 comprises 14 residues.

V usage is TRBV7-2 and J usage is TRBJ2-3; 9 bases align to TRBD2. This CDR3 spans 17 amino acids. Unmatched junction bases numbered 7, after V lost 1 base and J lost 2 bases. Germline V gene data show CDR1 as SGHTA and CDR2 as FQGNSA. Here the CDR3 reads CASSLGGGGRATDTQYF. The CDR3 DNA sequence: TGTGCCAGCAGCTTAGGAGGGGGCGGGAGGGCCACAGATACGCAGTATTTT. Combining the CDR3 with reference TRBV7-2 and TRBJ2-3 gives the whole variable domain GAGVSQSPSNKVTEKGKDVELRCDPISGHTALYWYRQSLGQGLEFLIYFQGNSAPDKSGLPSDRFSAERTGGSVSTLTIQRTQQEDSAVYLCASSLGGGGRATDTQYFGPGTRLTVL.

V and J are TRBV7-8 and TRBJ1-5, with 7 nucleotides matching TRBD1. This CDR3 has 17 residues. J lost 2 bases, V lost 3 bases, and 10 bases had no gene match. Germline V CDR1 and CDR2: SGHVS, FQNEAQ. The CDR3 region is CASSFDRAKYGNQPQHF. The CDR3 bases are TGTGCCAGCAGCTTCGACAGGGCGAAATACGGCAATCAGCCCCAGCATTTT.

The rearrangement uses TRBV7-2 and TRBJ2-1, with 7 positions matching TRBD1. This CDR3 has 12 residues. Trimming took 5 bases from V and 8 from J; bases not matched to a gene: 3. CDR1 and CDR2 from the germline V gene are SGHTA and FQGNSA. CDR3 sequence: CASSKQGYEQFF. The CDR3 DNA reads TGTGCCAGCAGCAAACAGGGGTATGAGCAGTTCTTC.

Of note for this clone: This same CDR3 is encoded by further DNA sequences in the sample. V and J are TRBV28 and TRBJ2-7; 7 nucleotides align to TRBD1. The junction had 2 bases not matched to a gene; V was cut back by 2 bases and J by 7 bases. The CDR3 spans 12 residues. Germline CDR1 MDHEN, CDR2 SYDVKM. CDR3 amino acids: CASSLTGEEQYF. The CDR3 DNA sequence: TGTGCCAGCAGTTTAACAGGGGAAGAGCAGTACTTC.

This clone occurred a few times. The chain couples TRBV5-4 to TRBJ2-7; D gene unclear. Per the germline V gene, CDR1 is SGHNT and CDR2 is YYREEE (reference sequence). This CDR3 comprises 13 residues. Between the trimmed V and J ends, which lost 1 base and 4 bases, there was a span of 9 bases. This CDR3 is CASSLYSGYEQYF. The CDR3 nucleotides read TGTGCCAGCAGCTTGTACTCCGGTTACGAGCAGTACTTC.

This chain connects TRBV28 to TRBJ2-3; tentatively, D is TRBD2 (6 bases). Germline CDR1 is MDHEN and CDR2 is SYDVKM. There are 14 residues in the CDR3. V lost 1 base and J lost 7, with 12 bases in between. Written as DNA, the CDR3 is TGTGCCAGCAGTTTATACCGGGAGATAAATACGCAGTATTTT. Translating it yields CASSLYREINTQYF.

The chain uses TRBV28 and TRBJ1-2; no definite D call. V was cut by 6 bases and J by 2 bases, with 13 bases left in between. Germline V gene sequence: CDR1 MDHEN, CDR2 SYDVKM. The CDR3 covers 14 residues. As DNA, the CDR3 is TGTGCCAGCAGCTCCCCCGGGTCAAACTATGGCTACACCTTC. Its protein product is CASSSPGSNYGYTF.

V is TRBV18 and J is TRBJ2-7; 9 bases are a match to TRBD1. V was pared by 3 bases and J by 3 bases, with 9 bases of the junction left unmatched. Germline CDR1 and CDR2: KGHSH and LQKENI. The CDR3 is made up of 16 amino acids. CDR3 in amino acids: CASSPGGGTGRYEQYF. In DNA, the CDR3 is TGTGCCAGCTCACCGGGAGGAGGGACAGGGCGCTACGAGCAGTACTTC.

The chain combines TRBV10-3 with TRBJ1-5; 10 nucleotides agree with TRBD1. Trimming at V came to 4 bases and at J to 4 bases, leaving 1 base not matched to a gene. Germline values: CDR1 ENHRY, CDR2 SYGVKD. The CDR3 has 14 amino acids. CDR3 residues: CAISGTGGNQPQHF. CDR3 nucleotides: TGTGCCATCAGTGGGACAGGGGGAAATCAGCCCCAGCATTTT.

This chain uses TRBV19 with TRBJ1-3; 8 bases align to TRBD1. J lost 3 bases, V lost 4 bases, and 5 bases had no gene match. There are 15 residues in the CDR3. CDR1 is LNHDA and CDR2 is SQIVND in the germline V gene (reference sequence). CDR3 protein: CASSSGQGGGNTIYF. The DNA of the CDR3 is TGTGCCAGTAGTAGCGGACAGGGAGGTGGAAACACCATATATTTT.

This clone was seen a handful of times. The gene calls are TRBV2 and TRBJ2-2; TRBD1 is a possible D gene (6 bases). The CDR3 length is 12 residues. V shed 8 bases and J shed 5 bases, with 9 bases lying between them. The germline CDR1 and CDR2 sequences are SNHLY and FYNNEI. For the CDR3, the DNA is TGTGCCAGCCTGCAGGGGACCGGGGAGCTGTTTTTT. Its translation: CASLQGTGELFF.

The genes are TRBV5-4 and TRBJ2-5; 9 bases fit TRBD2. Germline trimming cut 1 base from V and 4 bases from J; bases unmatched to any gene: 8. The CDR3 totals 16 residues. Germline assignment: CDR1 SGHNT and CDR2 YYREEE (reference sequence). Here the CDR3 DNA reads TGTGCCAGCAGCTTGCCCCAGGGACTAGCTGTAGAGACCCAGTACTTC. Amino acid sequence: CASSLPQGLAVETQYF.

The rearrangement uses TRBV27 and TRBJ1-1, with D uncertain. CDR1 is MNHEY, CDR2 SMNVEV, per germline (reference sequence). V shed 2 bases and J shed 11 bases, with 12 bases lying between them. This CDR3 is built from 12 residues. Here the CDR3 reads CASSLVGKRAFF. CDR3 in DNA: TGTGCCAGCAGTTTAGTTGGAAAGCGGGCTTTCTTT.

The rearrangement links TRBV6-5 to TRBJ2-7; the D gene is possibly TRBD2 (5 bases). CDR1 and CDR2 from the germline V gene are MNHEY and SVGAGI. CDR3 length: 13 amino acids. Trimming shortened V by 6 bases and J by 5 bases, and 14 bases separated the two germline ends. CDR3: CASRGYRRNEQYF. The CDR3 nucleotides read TGTGCCAGCAGGGGGTATAGGAGGAACGAGCAGTACTTC.

The J gene is TRBJ1-1, the V gene TRBV18; 7 nucleotides line up with TRBD1. The CDR3 loop spans 15 amino acids. Germline lookup yields CDR1 KGHSH and CDR2 LQKENI. With 1 base clipped from V and 2 bases from J, the junction kept 4 bases outside the gene matches. CDR3 amino acids: CASSPQGAENTEAFF. CDR3 nucleotide sequence: TGTGCCAGCTCACCACAGGGGGCGGAAAACACTGAAGCTTTCTTT.